This T cell receptor beta chain comes out of a study of blood T cell repertoires in COVID-19. Across the whole study: Researchers got acute and convalescent COVID-19 samples from the United States, Italy and Spain.

CDR3 length: 15 amino acids. Germline V lookup: CDR1 SEHNR, CDR2 FQNEAQ (reference sequence). The V and J ends lost 4 bases and 6 bases, in that order; junction bases with no gene match: 5. Profiling relied on immunoSEQ multiplex PCR, and the TCRdb table lists in-frame clones only, not all of them. Among 300,000 to 350,000 clones listed, around 91% were seen once. V gene TRBV7-9 combines with J gene TRBJ2-7, with 14 bases that match TRBD2. The sample comprised PBMCs or T cells enriched from blood (not recorded which). This sequence was found in a woman aged 18-29 years with acute COVID-19. This chain's CDR3 is CASSSGTSGSGEQYF. CDR3 nucleotides: TGTGCCAGCAGCTCCGGGACTAGCGGGAGCGGCGAGCAGTACTTC.